What follows are 13 T cell receptor beta chains derived from one specimen sequenced in a study of blood T cell repertoires in COVID-19. The repertoire was sequenced with immunoSEQ multiplex PCR; TCRdb's copy has only in-frame clones and lacks some. The sample holds 200,000 to 300,000 clones, about 87% seen once. Sequences were obtained from peripheral blood. These receptors were taken from a woman aged 55 to 70 with COVID-19, enrolled during active disease.

This clone showed up just a few times. The genes are TRBV3-1 (or the pseudogene TRBV3-2) and TRBJ1-6, with 9 bases lining up with TRBD1. The CDR3 has 16 residues. The V and J ends lost 2 bases and 7 bases, in that order; junction bases with no gene match: 6. Germline V lookup: CDR1 LGHDT, CDR2 YNNKEL (reference sequence). CDR3 in DNA: TGTGCCAGCAGCCAAAAGACAGGGGGAAGAAATTCACCCCTCCACTTT. Translating it yields CASSQKTGGRNSPLHF.

This rearrangement joins TRBV27 to TRBJ1-5; weak D call: TRBD1 (6 bases). V was cut by 5 bases and J by 3 bases, with 14 bases left in between. The CDR3 is 15 residues long. The germline gives CDR1 MNHEY, CDR2 SMNVEV (reference sequence). This CDR3 is CASSPGANPNQPQHF. DNA for the CDR3: TGTGCCAGCAGTCCAGGGGCTAACCCCAATCAGCCCCAGCATTTT.

Concerning this clone itself: The sample has other DNA sequences that encode this CDR3 too. The rearrangement links TRBV28 to TRBJ2-7, with TRBD2 matching over 9 bases. This CDR3 contains 13 residues. V was clipped by 2 bases and J by 4 bases; unmatched bases: 0. The germline CDR1 and CDR2 sequences are MDHEN and SYDVKM. CDR3 nucleotides: TGTGCCAGCAGTTTACTAGCGGGATACGAGCAGTACTTC. It yields the protein CASSLLAGYEQYF.

J is TRBJ2-2 and V is TRBV29-1; TRBD1 aligns across 10 bases. The CDR3 is 13 amino acids. CDR1 and CDR2 (germline): SQVTM, ANQGSEA. The V segment lost 3 bases and the J segment 7 bases; nucleotides outside the gene matches: 2. The chain's CDR3 is CSVDGTGDGELFF. DNA of the CDR3: TGCAGCGTTGATGGGACAGGGGACGGGGAGCTGTTTTTT.

A remark on this clone: One end of the junction does not line up with germline, which may come from a read error. The V gene is TRBV6-1, the J gene TRBJ1-1; tentative D call: TRBD1 (6 bases). Germline V gives CDR1 MNHNS, CDR2 SASEGT. The CDR3 loop spans 10 amino acids. The CDR3 nucleotides are TGTGCCAGCAGTGAAGCGGGGGCCGGCTTT. Its protein product is CASSEAGAGF.

A single count supports this clone. This chain links TRBV7-6 with TRBJ2-5, with D perhaps matching TRBD2 (7 bases). In germline, CDR1 is SGHVS, CDR2 FNYEAQ. The germline V and J ends were trimmed by 5 bases and 5 bases, with 18 bases remaining between them. CDR3 length: 15 amino acids. CDR3 sequence: CASSPLGGRGETQYF. CDR3 sequence (DNA): TGTGCCAGCAGCCCATTGGGGGGGCGCGGGGAGACCCAGTACTTC.

This clone was observed a single time. The CDR3 loop reads CATAGGRSTDTQYF. The DNA of the CDR3 is TGTGCCACAGCAGGGGGGAGAAGCACAGATACGCAGTATTTT. This rearrangement joins TRBV2 to TRBJ2-3, with a weak D call TRBD1 (7 bases). The CDR3 contains 14 residues. V lost 10 bases and J lost 0, with 14 bases in between. CDR1 SNHLY and CDR2 FYNNEI come from the germline V gene.

The chain recombines TRBV5-1 with TRBJ1-1; tentative D call: TRBD1 (6 bases). The V end lost 4 bases, the J end lost 1 base, and 17 bases lay between the germline ends. Per the germline V gene, CDR1 is SGHRS and CDR2 is YFSETQ. The CDR3 runs to 16 residues. The DNA for the CDR3 is TGCGCCAGCAGCACAGGACAGAACTTACAGAACACTGAAGCTTTCTTT. Protein product: CASSTGQNLQNTEAFF.

This chain joins TRBV29-1 and TRBJ1-2, with 8 bases lining up with TRBD1. V gave up 4 bases and J gave up 5 bases; unmatched junction bases: 12. The V gene's germline CDR1 is SQVTM and CDR2 ANQGSEA. The CDR3 is 15 residues long. For the CDR3, the DNA is TGCAGCGTTGTAGGGGGCCGGGACAGGATGTATGGCTACACCTTC. Amino acid sequence: CSVVGGRDRMYGYTF.

The chain has TRBV7-9 and TRBJ1-2; the D gene is possibly TRBD1 (6 bases). V lost 4 bases to trimming and J lost 2 bases, with 17 bases between them. The CDR3 sequence is 16 residues long. Germline CDR1 reads SEHNR; CDR2 reads FQNEAQ (reference sequence). CDR3 protein: CASSSSVWDTNYGYTF. CDR3 in DNA: TGTGCCAGCAGCTCCTCGGTTTGGGACACCAACTATGGCTACACCTTC. Full variable domain (remainder filled in from reference TRBV7-9 and TRBJ1-2): DTGVSQNPRHKITKRGQNVTFRCDPISEHNRLYWYRQTLGQGPEFLTYFQNEAQLEKSRLLSDRFSAERPKGSFSTLEIQRTEQGDSAMYLCASSSSVWDTNYGYTFGSGTRLTVV.

The chain combines TRBV5-4 with TRBJ2-7; no firm D call. V was trimmed by 5 bases and J by 8 bases, leaving 17 bases between them. CDR3 length: 13 residues. Germline V gene lookup returns CDR1 SGHNT and CDR2 YYREEE (reference sequence). Here the CDR3 DNA reads TGTGCCAGCAGTTTGACGGTTCTTACGCAGCAGTACTTC. Translated, it gives CASSLTVLTQQYF.

The genes are TRBV3-1 (or the pseudogene TRBV3-2) and TRBJ1-6; 10 bases are a match to TRBD1. J was trimmed by 9 bases and V by 2 bases; bases with no gene match: 10. This CDR3 region has 17 residues. Germline CDR1 is LGHDT and CDR2 is YNNKEL (reference sequence). The chain's CDR3 is CASSQITGQGKGSPLHF. In nucleotides, the CDR3 is TGTGCCAGCAGCCAAATCACGGGACAGGGGAAGGGTTCACCCCTCCACTTT.

The V call is TRBV19, the J call TRBJ2-5; D is unresolved. V was pared by 8 bases and J by 2 bases, with 9 bases between. Per germline, CDR1 LNHDA and CDR2 SQIVND (reference sequence). This CDR3 has 12 amino acids. Here the CDR3 DNA reads TGTGCCAGTTCCAGGATACAAGAGACCCAGTACTTC. Translating gives CASSRIQETQYF.